Below, 24 T cell receptor beta chains from the same sample are listed, as sequenced in a study of blood T cell repertoires in COVID-19. Profiling relied on immunoSEQ multiplex PCR, and the TCRdb table lists in-frame clones only, not all of them. The sample has fewer than 200,000 clones; 65% to 85% are singletons. Sequencing used PBMCs or T cells enriched from blood (not recorded which). The source of these receptors is a woman in her forties with acute COVID-19.

The chain combines TRBV11-2 with TRBJ1-1, with a tentative D call TRBD1 (5 bases). V lost 1 base, J lost 1 base, and 10 bases lay in between. The germline gives CDR1 SGHAT, CDR2 FQNNGV. CDR3 size: 15 residues. CDR3 residues: CASSLGGLPNTEAFF. The CDR3 coding sequence is TGTGCCAGCAGCTTAGGGGGACTACCGAACACTGAAGCTTTCTTT.

J is TRBJ2-1 and V is TRBV19; 7 bases map to TRBD2. This CDR3 spans 15 amino acids. CDR1 is LNHDA, CDR2 SQIVND, per germline (reference sequence). J was trimmed by 3 bases and V by 2 bases; bases with no gene match: 4. This chain's CDR3 is CASSILAANYNEQFF. DNA for the CDR3: TGTGCCAGTAGTATACTAGCGGCGAACTACAATGAGCAGTTCTTC. Filled out from reference TRBV19 and TRBJ2-1, the complete variable domain reads DGGITQSPKYLFRKEGQNVTLSCEQNLNHDAMYWYRQDPGQGLRLIYYSQIVNDFQKGDIAEGYSVSREKKESFPLTVTSAQKNPTAFYLCASSILAANYNEQFFGPGTRLTVL.

This sequence joins TRBV19 and TRBJ2-1; D is possibly TRBD2 (5 bases). This CDR3 contains 15 residues. The germline V gene has CDR1 LNHDA and CDR2 SQIVND (reference sequence). Trimming stripped 5 bases from V and 7 bases from J, with 18 bases between. In nucleotides, the CDR3 is TGTGCCAGTAGTTCCTCGGACTTGATCGGGAATGAGCAGTTCTTC. Translating it yields CASSSSDLIGNEQFF.

V is TRBV21-1 and J is TRBJ2-6; TRBD2 is the table's D call, not checked against the DNA. TRBV21-1 is labeled a pseudogene. This CDR3 region has 19 residues. The CDR3 nucleotides are TGTGCCAGCAGCAAAAACCTGGGCGGGTCCTTCTCTGGGGCCAACGTCCTGACTTTC. Its translation: CASSKNLGGSFSGANVLTF.

This sequence joins TRBV5-1 and TRBJ2-7; D is perhaps TRBD1 (6 bases). Between the trimmed V and J ends, which lost 4 bases and 5 bases, there was a span of 10 bases. The CDR3 spans 12 residues. Germline V gene data show CDR1 as SGHRS and CDR2 as YFSETQ. For the CDR3, the DNA is TGCGCCAGCAGCCTAAACAGGGACGAGCAGTACTTC. Amino acid sequence: CASSLNRDEQYF.

This clone was observed a handful of times. The chain uses TRBV6-5 and TRBJ1-1, with D possibly matching TRBD1 (6 bases). This CDR3 is 14 amino acids long. The germline CDR1 and CDR2 sequences are MNHEY and SVGAGI. Trimming pared 5 bases from V and 4 bases from J, leaving 14 bases between. CDR3 loop: CASSSLGGGTEAFF. The CDR3 nucleotides are TGTGCCAGCAGTAGTCTTGGGGGCGGCACTGAAGCTTTCTTT.

The gene calls are TRBV14 and TRBJ1-4; D not resolved. Trimming took off 6 bases at V and 4 bases at J, with 9 bases between the two ends. The CDR3 is 13 amino acids. Germline V CDR1 and CDR2: SGHDN, FVKESK. CDR3 sequence: CASSRSYNEKLFF. CDR3 DNA: TGTGCCAGCAGTAGGAGCTATAATGAAAAACTGTTTTTT. Supplemented by reference TRBV14 and TRBJ1-4, the full variable domain reads EAGVTQFPSHSVIEKGQTVTLRCDPISGHDNLYWYRRVMGKEIKFLLHFVKESKQDESGMPNNRFLAERTGGTYSTLKVQPAELEDSGVYFCASSRSYNEKLFFGSGTQLSVL.

V usage is TRBV5-1 and J usage is TRBJ2-1, with TRBD1 matching 11 bases. The CDR3 has 15 residues. V was clipped by 4 bases and J by 2 bases; unmatched bases: 2. Germline CDR1 reads SGHRS; CDR2 reads YFSETQ. DNA for the CDR3: TGCGCCAGCAGCACGGGACAGGGGGCCTACAATGAGCAGTTCTTC. Translation: CASSTGQGAYNEQFF.

The chain joins TRBV19 to TRBJ2-7, with a weak D call TRBD2 (6 bases). V lost 3 bases and J 0 bases, leaving 9 bases between the germline ends. CDR3 length: 14 residues. CDR1 LNHDA and CDR2 SQIVND come from the germline V gene (reference sequence). The DNA for the CDR3 is TGTGCCAGTAGTATCGGGGGAGACTCCTACGAGCAGTACTTC. Residues: CASSIGGDSYEQYF.

The chain combines TRBV11-3 with TRBJ2-2, with 7 bases lining up with TRBD2. Per the germline V gene, CDR1 is SGHNT and CDR2 is YENEEA. The length of the CDR3 is 16 residues. With V trimmed by 5 bases and J by 1 base, 7 bases remained unmatched. This chain's CDR3 is CASSARLALNTGELFF. CDR3 in DNA: TGTGCCAGCAGCGCCCGACTAGCCTTGAACACCGGGGAGCTGTTTTTT.

The chain couples TRBV11-3 to TRBJ2-5, with 8 bases matching TRBD1. Germline-derived CDR1 and CDR2 are SGHNT and YENEEA. The CDR3 sequence is 15 residues long. With 5 bases clipped from V and 1 base from J, the junction kept 6 bases outside the gene matches. CDR3 nucleotide sequence: TGTGCCAGCAGCCCCGGACAGGGAGGCCAAGAGACCCAGTACTTC. Amino acid sequence: CASSPGQGGQETQYF.

The chain recombines TRBV7-9 with TRBJ2-5; D gene ambiguous. V gave up 5 bases and J gave up 4 bases, with 5 bases separating them. The CDR3 covers 11 residues. Germline lookup yields CDR1 SEHNR and CDR2 FQNEAQ (reference sequence). The CDR3 DNA follows: TGTGCCAGCAGCGACATAGAGACCCAGTACTTC. As protein: CASSDIETQYF. Combining the CDR3 with reference TRBV7-9 and TRBJ2-5 gives the whole variable domain DTGVSQNPRHKITKRGQNVTFRCDPISEHNRLYWYRQTLGQGPEFLTYFQNEAQLEKSRLLSDRFSAERPKGSFSTLEIQRTEQGDSAMYLCASSDIETQYFGPGTRLLVL.

This rearrangement joins TRBV6-5 to TRBJ1-2; 7 bases fit TRBD1. The CDR3 is made up of 13 amino acids. Germline CDR1 and CDR2: MNHEY and SVGAGI. V lost 7 bases to trimming and J lost 3 bases; unmatched junction nucleotides: 5. The CDR3 loop is CASMGQGDYGYTF. In DNA form, the CDR3 reads TGTGCCAGCATGGGCCAGGGGGACTATGGCTACACCTTC.

The chain joins TRBV5-1 to TRBJ2-2; 12 nucleotides agree with TRBD2. Trimming removed 4 bases from V and 2 bases from J; junction bases left unmatched: 6. Germline loops: CDR1 SGHRS, CDR2 YFSETQ. The CDR3 is made up of 17 amino acids. CDR3: CASSPGLAGGNTGELFF. The DNA of the CDR3 is TGCGCCAGCAGCCCGGGACTAGCGGGTGGAAACACCGGGGAGCTGTTTTTT.

The chain uses TRBV5-1 and TRBJ1-6, with D uncertain. Between the trimmed V and J ends, which lost 0 bases and 10 bases, there was a span of 11 bases. CDR3 size: 14 residues. Looked up from germline, CDR1 is SGHRS and CDR2 is YFSETQ. This CDR3 reads CASSLAGLGSPLHF. In DNA form, the CDR3 reads TGCGCCAGCAGCTTGGCAGGTCTGGGCTCACCCCTCCACTTT.

This clone was counted between two and nine times. The chain is built from TRBV10-3 and TRBJ2-3, with D unresolved. The CDR3 consists of 12 residues. Germline V lookup: CDR1 ENHRY, CDR2 SYGVKD. V lost 5 bases and J lost 1, with 4 bases in between. The CDR3 reads CAISPGTDTQYF. Written as DNA, the CDR3 is TGTGCCATCAGTCCCGGCACAGATACGCAGTATTTT.

This chain uses TRBV23-1 with TRBJ2-3, with D perhaps TRBD2 (6 bases). TRBV23-1 is annotated as an ORF whose role is uncertain. This CDR3 comprises 14 residues. V was cut by 4 bases and J by 3 bases, with 11 bases left in between. The CDR3 is CASSRLGRTDTQYF. CDR3 bases: TGCGCCAGCAGTCGCCTAGGGAGGACAGATACGCAGTATTTT.

The V call is TRBV27, the J call TRBJ2-1; no clear D gene. The length of the CDR3 is 12 residues. V was trimmed by 7 bases and J by 10 bases, leaving 14 bases between them. Looked up from germline, CDR1 is MNHEY and CDR2 is SMNVEV (reference sequence). The DNA of the CDR3 is TGTGCCAGCACCCTCCCGGTCGGGGAGCAGTTCTTC. Its translation is CASTLPVGEQFF.

This clone was picked up one time. The V gene is TRBV20-1, the J gene TRBJ2-5, with TRBD2 matching 12 bases. V was clipped by 3 bases and J by 1 base; unmatched bases: 3. The CDR3 spans 15 residues. Germline lookup yields CDR1 DFQATT and CDR2 SNEGSKA (reference sequence). The CDR3 loop is CSASRTSGIQETQYF. The CDR3 DNA sequence: TGCAGTGCTAGTAGGACTAGCGGGATCCAAGAGACCCAGTACTTC.

The V and J genes are TRBV19 and TRBJ1-2; 8 nucleotides match TRBD1. V was clipped by 5 bases and J by 2 bases; unmatched bases: 7. CDR3 length equals 15 residues. Germline assignment: CDR1 LNHDA and CDR2 SQIVND (reference sequence). The CDR3 region is CASSDGQGRNYGYTF. In nucleotides, the CDR3 is TGTGCCAGTAGTGATGGACAGGGACGAAACTATGGCTACACCTTC.

The chain is built from TRBV29-1 and TRBJ2-3, with 11 bases lining up with TRBD2. With 7 bases clipped from V and 3 bases from J, the junction kept 9 bases outside the gene matches. Germline CDR1 reads SQVTM; CDR2 reads ANQGSEA. The CDR3 spans 15 residues. Here the CDR3 reads CSGKTSGSTTDTQYF. CDR3 sequence (DNA): TGCAGCGGGAAAACTAGCGGGAGTACGACAGATACGCAGTATTTT.

V is TRBV6-1 and J is TRBJ2-7; TRBD2 is a possible D gene (6 bases). In germline, CDR1 is MNHNS, CDR2 SASEGT. The CDR3 is 14 residues long. Trimming stripped 2 bases from V and 3 bases from J, with 11 bases between. The CDR3 nucleotides are TGTGCCAGCAGTGAACAGGAGGGCAACTACGAGCAGTACGTC. Its translation: CASSEQEGNYEQYV.

The chain employs TRBV6-5 and TRBJ2-1, with TRBD2 matching over 12 bases. Germline V gene sequence: CDR1 MNHEY, CDR2 SVGAGI. After removal of 7 bases from V and 8 bases from J, the junction contained 6 bases not matched to a gene. This CDR3 is built from 14 residues. The CDR3 region is CASKPGLAGDEQFF. CDR3 coding DNA: TGTGCCAGCAAACCGGGACTAGCGGGTGATGAGCAGTTCTTC.

J is TRBJ2-3 and V is TRBV3-1 (or the pseudogene TRBV3-2); the D gene is possibly TRBD2 (6 bases). V was trimmed by 4 bases and J by 8 bases, leaving 16 bases between them. The CDR3 runs 14 residues. Looked up from germline, CDR1 is LGHDT and CDR2 is YNNKEL (reference sequence). CDR3 sequence reads: CASSPLANKGTQYF. The CDR3 nucleotides read TGTGCCAGCAGCCCGCTAGCGAATAAGGGTACGCAGTATTTT.